Given below is one T cell receptor (beta chain) in context. What it recognizes is unknown. The germline gene is not matched at one end of the junction; a read error may be the cause. Via MiXCR, TCRdb re-called the reads, giving one row per CDR3 protein. Among about 740,000 distinct CDR3 sequences listed, 35% to 45% were seen once. The CDR3 contains 13 residues. Germline CDR1 reads MNHNY; CDR2 reads SVGAGI (reference sequence). This specimen belongs to a study of T cell repertoires in cytomegalovirus infection. Study context: Indications came from public TCR beta signatures; they pointed to CMV infection and to a matching HLA type.

Study results and caveats: The cumulative frequency of public TCR beta families identified carriers of CMV plus the relevant HLA.

The V gene is TRBV6-6, the J gene TRBJ1-2, with D tentatively TRBD1 (5 bases). Source material: PBMCs. This TCR came from a human donor in good health (CMV status not recorded). Some clones in this sample may be carry-over from other donors' samples. CDR3 sequence (DNA): TGTGCCAGCTGTGATCGGGGGAACTATTGCTACACCTTC. It yields the protein CASCDRGNYCYTF.